A single T cell receptor beta chain is shown here with its context. The antigen it recognizes is unknown. No much larger clone exists at a distance of one base, and base qualities are not known. These data belong to a study of CD8+CD57+ T cells in acquired aplastic anemia (dated by TCRdb to between 2018 and 2020). About the investigation overall: DNA extracted from sorted CD4+ and CD8+ cells had a mean of roughly 3.3 ug, with a range of roughly 0.19 to 27.4 ug. A CD8+CD57+ expansion meant a frequency higher than the mean frequency seen in healthy subjects. General study outcomes and caveats: Over 25 CD8+ CDR3 sequences were found in both patients and controls but appeared to be highly expressed in patients and within the immunodominant clones of the patients. Patients and healthy controls showed no significant difference in CD8+ Simpson's diversity (P=0.060).

The germline V gene encodes CDR1 SEHNR and CDR2 FQNEAQ (reference sequence). Cut back by 3 bases and 1 base, the V and J ends lie 16 bases apart. From cysteine to phenylalanine, the CDR3 is 17 amino acids long. CDR3 DNA only is kept here, 51 bases in frame from base 1. Patients chosen for sequencing had shown expansion of CD8+CD57+ cells by flow cytometry. Every patient had severe acquired aplastic anemia, diagnosed using the International Study of Aplastic Anemia and Agranulocytosis and Camitta criteria. No therapy had been received by the patients at the time of blood sampling. In this study, sorted CD4+ and CD8+ T cells from the blood of healthy subjects and of severe aplastic anemia patients had their TCR repertoires deep-sequenced. In the USA, patient enrollment took place under clinicaltrials.gov protocols 00001620, 01623167, 00001397, 00071045, 00081523 and 00961064. Ficoll-Paque density gradient centrifugation was used to isolate peripheral blood mononuclear cells. Before DNA extraction, CD4+ and CD8+ T cells were sorted with FACS or magnetic beads.

Profiling of TCR beta VDJ combinations and CDR3 sequences used genomic DNA as the template. An Illumina HiSeq 2000 was used for TCR repertoire sequencing. The published analysis was carried out like this. TRBV/TRBJ rearrangement plots, CDR3 size and DJ length profiles, and Simpson's diversity index were used to assess repertoires. Whichever DNA sequence was most abundant in the deep sequencing data was defined as the immunodominant clone. CDR3 amino acid sequences were screened for sharing across subjects and were compared with published repertoires and the VDJdb database. Using fastp trimming at Q25 and MiXCR clonotype assembly, TCRdb reanalyzed the public sequencing data and kept in-frame beta chains. Duplicate CDR3 protein sequences are folded into a single record with the most common DNA and genes. V and J calls and clone size were set by TCRdb, not the authors. Recorded for this sample are 200,000 to 300,000 distinct CDR3 sequences; about 44% of them occurred a single time. The ten largest clones take up less than 9% of the sample.

What was sequenced was sorted CD4+, CD8+, or CD8+CD57+ T cells (not recorded which) from PBMCs. The TCR was taken from a human donor with aplastic anemia. The chain uses TRBV7-9 and TRBJ2-4; the D gene may be TRBD1 or TRBD2, since each aligns over 5 bases. The nucleotides are TGTGCCAGCAGCTTCCTTGTGGGGGAGTCGGCCAAAAACATTCAGTACTTC. This is translated as CASSFLVGESAKNIQYF.